Each of the 20 T cell receptor beta chains below was sequenced from the same sample in a study of blood T cell repertoires in COVID-19. The assay was immunoSEQ multiplex PCR, and TCRdb's table has in-frame clones only and misses some. Of 150,000 to 200,000 clones listed, around nine tenths are singletons. The sequencing sample was made of peripheral blood. The receptors derive from a woman aged 70-85 years with COVID-19, enrolled during active disease.

The V gene is TRBV2, the J gene TRBJ2-3, with D possibly being TRBD2 (6 bases). Germline lookup yields CDR1 SNHLY and CDR2 FYNNEI. This CDR3 region has 14 residues. V lost 4 bases, J lost 1 base, and 9 bases lay in between. The CDR3 DNA sequence: TGTGCCAGCAGTGTTGGCGGGGGCACAGATACGCAGTATTTT. Encoded protein: CASSVGGGTDTQYF. Combining the CDR3 with reference TRBV2 and TRBJ2-3 gives the whole variable domain EPEVTQTPSHQVTQMGQEVILRCVPISNHLYFYWYRQILGQKVEFLVSFYNNEISEKSEIFDDQFSVERPDGSNFTLKIRSTKLEDSAMYFCASSVGGGTDTQYFGPGTRLTVL.

The chain has TRBV6-5 and TRBJ1-1; 9 positions agree with TRBD1. The length of the CDR3 is 14 residues. The V segment lost 7 bases and the J segment 3 bases; nucleotides outside the gene matches: 6. Germline loops: CDR1 MNHEY, CDR2 SVGAGI. CDR3 in amino acids: CASTNRGRDTEAFF. The CDR3 region has the DNA TGTGCCAGCACTAACAGGGGGCGCGACACTGAAGCTTTCTTT.

This chain links TRBV13 with TRBJ2-7, with D possibly TRBD2 on 6 matching bases. The germline gives CDR1 PRHDT, CDR2 FYEKMQ (reference sequence). V was pared by 5 bases and J by 5 bases, with 25 bases between. This CDR3 contains 17 residues. The CDR3: CASSGPGVEGVLHEQYF. The CDR3 region has the DNA TGTGCCAGCAGCGGCCCCGGGGTGGAGGGAGTATTGCACGAGCAGTACTTC.

This clone appeared once. The CDR3 nucleotides read TGTGCCAGCAGCGCCCTGGTTGGGGGGGGTGACGAGCAGTACTTC. Translating it yields CASSALVGGGDEQYF. The chain employs TRBV9 and TRBJ2-7, with 7 bases identical to TRBD2. CDR3 length equals 15 residues. The V and J ends lost 3 bases and 5 bases, in that order; junction bases with no gene match: 11. CDR1 and CDR2 from the germline V gene are SGDLS and YYNGEE.

This clone has only one observation. The chain uses TRBV10-3 and TRBJ2-5; D may be TRBD2 (5 bases). Trimming removed 5 bases from V and 4 bases from J, with 11 bases in between. This CDR3 is 13 amino acids long. In germline, CDR1 is ENHRY, CDR2 SYGVKD. DNA of the CDR3: TGTGCCATCAGTCCGGATGGAGGAGAGACCCAGTACTTC. This gives the protein CAISPDGGETQYF.

This chain connects TRBV10-3 to TRBJ1-6, with D perhaps matching TRBD1 (5 bases). This CDR3 has 15 residues. Trimming removed 10 bases at V and 9 bases at J, with 22 bases between. Germline V gene data show CDR1 as ENHRY and CDR2 as SYGVKD. The CDR3 DNA is TGTGCCACCCTCGCCAGGGTGGATCGAGGTTCACCCCTCCACTTT. Translating gives CATLARVDRGSPLHF.

V usage is TRBV28 and J usage is TRBJ1-1, with 8 nucleotides matching TRBD1. This CDR3 contains 17 residues. After removal of 7 bases from V and 4 bases from J, the junction contained 17 bases not matched to a gene. Germline V gene sequence: CDR1 MDHEN, CDR2 SYDVKM. The CDR3 protein is CASIPPSDRVSGTEAFF. CDR3 bases: TGTGCCAGCATCCCCCCGTCGGACAGGGTGAGTGGCACTGAAGCTTTCTTT.

The chain is built from TRBV7-9 and TRBJ1-3, with a tentative D call TRBD1 (5 bases). The CDR3 is 17 residues long. V lost 2 bases, J lost 0 bases, and 14 bases lay in between. Germline CDR1 and CDR2: SEHNR and FQNEAQ (reference sequence). The CDR3 DNA is TGTGCCAGCAGCTTATATGGGGGGACTGACTCTGGAAACACCATATATTTT. It specifies CASSLYGGTDSGNTIYF.

The chain has TRBV18 and TRBJ1-1, with 7 bases matching TRBD1. Germline values: CDR1 KGHSH, CDR2 LQKENI. The trim removed 3 bases at V and 1 base at J, leaving 5 bases unmatched. The CDR3 is 15 residues long. CDR3 residues: CASSPSTGQNTEAFF. DNA of the CDR3: TGTGCCAGCTCACCCTCGACAGGGCAGAACACTGAAGCTTTCTTT.

The genes are TRBV7-2 and TRBJ2-3, with TRBD2 identical over 9 bases. Germline lookup yields CDR1 SGHTA and CDR2 FQGNSA. Germline trimming cut 5 bases from V and 4 bases from J; bases unmatched to any gene: 16. This CDR3 is 18 amino acids long. CDR3 nucleotide sequence: TGTGCCAGCAGCCCCAGGGAGCGCGGGGGGGCTTTTGCAGATACGCAGTATTTT. This sequence encodes CASSPRERGGAFADTQYF.

This clone was counted a single time. The chain couples TRBV30 to TRBJ1-2; TRBD1 agrees at 8 bases. After removal of 7 bases from V and 4 bases from J, the junction contained 14 bases not matched to a gene. Germline loops: CDR1 GTSNPN, CDR2 SVGIG (reference sequence). The CDR3 covers 15 residues. CDR3 DNA: TGTGCCTCCGAGTTGGAGACAGGGGTAGGCTATGGCTACACCTTC. It yields the protein CASELETGVGYGYTF. Combining the CDR3 with reference TRBV30 and TRBJ1-2 gives the whole variable domain SQTIHQWPATLVQPVGSPLSLECTVEGTSNPNLYWYRQAAGRGLQLLFYSVGIGQISSEVPQNLSASRPQDRQFILSSKKLLLSDSGFYLCASELETGVGYGYTFGSGTRLTVV.

CDR3 region: CASSISPGGGAETQYF. As DNA, the CDR3 is TGTGCCAGTAGTATATCACCGGGCGGGGGTGCGGAGACCCAGTACTTC. The chain uses TRBV19 and TRBJ2-5; 7 bases align to TRBD2. Unmatched junction bases numbered 11, after V lost 2 bases and J lost 5 bases. This CDR3 region has 16 residues. Per germline, CDR1 LNHDA and CDR2 SQIVND (reference sequence).

The gene calls are TRBV7-2 and TRBJ2-5, with 14 nucleotides matching TRBD2. There are 17 residues in the CDR3. Germline V gene sequence: CDR1 SGHTA, CDR2 FQGNSA. V lost 6 bases, J lost 7 bases, and 13 bases stayed unmatched. In nucleotides, the CDR3 is TGTGCCAGCAGTAGCGCCGGGACTAGCGGGGGTAGTGGGACCCAGTACTTC. Its translation: CASSSAGTSGGSGTQYF.

The chain has TRBV5-1 and TRBJ2-3; a weak D match, TRBD1 (6 bases). Trimming stripped 1 base from V and 2 bases from J, with 11 bases between. The CDR3 is 15 amino acids. CDR1 is SGHRS and CDR2 is YFSETQ in the germline V gene. In nucleotides, the CDR3 is TGCGCCAGCAGCTTGCGGCAGGGGCACACAGATACGCAGTATTTT. As protein: CASSLRQGHTDTQYF.

The chain joins TRBV7-9 to TRBJ2-2, with TRBD2 as a possible D gene (5 bases). Trimming took off 6 bases at V and 5 bases at J, with 16 bases between the two ends. Germline V gives CDR1 SEHNR, CDR2 FQNEAQ (reference sequence). CDR3 size: 15 residues. Here the CDR3 DNA reads TGTGCCAGCAGGAACGAGGGAATTGGGACCGGGGAGCTGTTTTTT. It yields the protein CASRNEGIGTGELFF.

This chain uses TRBV7-9 with TRBJ2-1; 8 bases are a match to TRBD1. CDR1 and CDR2 (germline): SEHNR, FQNEAQ (reference sequence). Trimming at V came to 4 bases and at J to 4 bases, leaving 18 bases not matched to a gene. The CDR3 covers 19 residues. CDR3 DNA: TGTGCCAGCAGCTCCAGTCTGGGTAGAGACAGGGGATCATACAATGAGCAGTTCTTC. Translated, it gives CASSSSLGRDRGSYNEQFF.

This sequence joins TRBV11-3 and TRBJ1-6, with D tentatively TRBD1 (5 bases). CDR1 and CDR2 from the germline V gene are SGHNT and YENEEA. With 4 bases removed from V and 7 bases from J, the gap between germline ends came to 14 bases. This CDR3 has 15 residues. The DNA for the CDR3 is TGTGCCAGCAGCTCCCCACGGGGGGGAAATTCACCCCTCCACTTT. The encoded protein is CASSSPRGGNSPLHF.

This chain uses TRBV28 with TRBJ2-1, with 8 bases aligning to TRBD2. Germline V gene data show CDR1 as MDHEN and CDR2 as SYDVKM. This CDR3 region has 13 residues. J lost 3 bases, V lost 10 bases, and 5 bases had no gene match. The CDR3 sequence is CATGGGFYNEQFF. CDR3 sequence (DNA): TGTGCCACCGGGGGGGGGTTCTACAATGAGCAGTTCTTC.

This clone was seen a handful of times. J is TRBJ1-5 and V is TRBV5-1; D remains unclear. V lost 5 bases, J lost 0 bases, and 12 bases lay in between. Germline assignment: CDR1 SGHRS and CDR2 YFSETQ. The CDR3 has 15 amino acids. CDR3 DNA sequence: TGCGCCAGCAGAGTTAGTTTTAATAGCAATCAGCCCCAGCATTTT. The encoded protein is CASRVSFNSNQPQHF.

CDR3 in DNA: TGCGCCAGCAGCCAAGTTGCGGGGAGGGGCGAGCAGTACTTC. As protein: CASSQVAGRGEQYF. The gene calls are TRBV4-1 and TRBJ2-7; 7 positions agree with TRBD2. The trim removed 1 base at V and 6 bases at J, leaving 6 bases unmatched. The CDR3 has 14 amino acids. Germline CDR1 is MGHRA and CDR2 is YSYEKL.